This T cell receptor beta chain was identified during a study of a mutant IDH1 vaccine in newly diagnosed glioma. The CDR3 sequence is 14 residues long. From germline, CDR1 is SQVTM and CDR2 ANQGSEA. Trimming took 4 bases from V and 8 from J, leaving 20 bases between them. TCRdb's copy holds only in-frame clones and misses some; the assay was immunoSEQ multiplex PCR. The sample contains tens of thousands of clones, 60% to 85% of which appear only once. Time point of the sample: baseline, week 1 (first vaccination visit). Treatment described: pre-vaccination baseline after standard-of-care therapy. Sample: PBMCs, taken from a glioma patient treated with radiotherapy, temozolomide or both. The sequence was obtained from a man between 45 and 60 years old with glioma. V usage is TRBV29-1 and J usage is TRBJ1-2; D might be TRBD1 (5 bases). The chain's CDR3 is CSVGKRGSPWGYTF. In DNA, the CDR3 is TGCAGCGTTGGGAAGAGGGGCTCCCCTTGGGGCTACACCTTC.